This T cell receptor (beta chain) was captured in a study of beta chain features in type 1 diabetes. The CDR3 length is 15 residues. Deletions cut 5 bases from V and 3 bases from J, with 17 bases between. Germline values: CDR1 SGHAT, CDR2 FQNNGV. cDNA synthesis used the whole RNA isolate, giving expressed TCRB sequences. Regulatory, naive and central memory T cell samples averaged around 3.6 million reads. The method was immunoSEQ multiplex PCR; TCRdb's version includes in-frame clones alone and lacks a portion of them. This table has a few hundred thousand clones, around 13% appearing once. This clone has a handful of counts.

This chain joins TRBV11-2 and TRBJ2-7; perhaps TRBD2 as D (5 bases). The sample was naive CD4+ T cells from blood. This receptor was identified in a man aged 18 to 29 in good health. CDR3 in DNA: TGTGCCAGCAGCACCCGGGGTCTAGTTCTCTACGAGCAGTACTTC. Translation gives CASSTRGLVLYEQYF.